A selection of T cell receptor beta chains follows, all from one sample in a study of beta chain features in type 1 diabetes. Generated by immunoSEQ multiplex PCR, the TCRdb table keeps only in-frame clones and is missing some. Of hundreds of thousands of clones detected, more than 12% appear once; the ten largest clones hold approximately 0.043%. Sequenced: naive CD4+ T cells from blood. These receptor sequences come from a man between 18 and 35 years old with type 1 diabetes. Each CDR3 is given with its conserved first and last residue. D genes are given only for firm matches. Clone size is stated in some rows and not others, as once, few, many or a class when expanded.

CDR3 DNA: TGTGCCAGCTCACTGTTCAAAGAGACCCAGTACTTC
CDR3 protein: CASSLFKETQYF
clone size: .
D gene: .
V gene: TRBV18
J gene: TRBJ2-5

CDR3 DNA: TGCAGTGCAAACCTCGGGGAGACCCAGTACTTC
CDR3 protein: CSANLGETQYF
clone size: few
D gene: .
V gene: TRBV20-1
J gene: TRBJ2-5

CDR3 DNA: TGCGCCAGCAGCAACGGACTGCAAGAGACCCAGTACTTC
CDR3 protein: CASSNGLQETQYF
clone size: few
D gene: .
V gene: TRBV5-1
J gene: TRBJ2-5

CDR3 DNA: TGTGCCAGCAGCGTAGTGGGGGACTCCTACAATGAGCAGTTCTTC
CDR3 protein: CASSVVGDSYNEQFF
clone size: few
D gene: .
V gene: TRBV9
J gene: TRBJ2-1

CDR3 DNA: TGTGCCAGCAGCTTAATGGTGATCTCCTCCTACGAGCAGTACTTC
CDR3 protein: CASSLMVISSYEQYF
clone size: few
D gene: .
V gene: TRBV11-2
J gene: TRBJ2-7

CDR3 DNA: TGTGCCAGCAGCTTAGTTCCGGGACAGGGGTATGGCTACACCTTC
CDR3 protein: CASSLVPGQGYGYTF
clone size: .
D gene: TRBD1
V gene: TRBV7-9
J gene: TRBJ1-2

CDR3 DNA: TGTGCCAGCAGTTACTCGGGGAGCACAGATACGCAGTATTTT
CDR3 protein: CASSYSGSTDTQYF
clone size: .
D gene: .
V gene: TRBV6-5
J gene: TRBJ2-3

CDR3 DNA: TGTGCCAGCTCACCACGGGCTAGTATTACAGATACGCAGTATTTT
CDR3 protein: CASSPRASITDTQYF
clone size: .
D gene: .
V gene: TRBV18
J gene: TRBJ2-3

CDR3 DNA: TGTGCCAGCAGTAGGACGGCTGCAGGCGACAATGAGCAGTTCTTC
CDR3 protein: CASSRTAAGDNEQFF
clone size: few
D gene: .
V gene: TRBV27
J gene: TRBJ2-1

CDR3 DNA: TGTGCCAGTAGACAGGGGTTTAGCAATCAGCCCCAGCATTTT
CDR3 protein: CASRQGFSNQPQHF
clone size: few
D gene: TRBD1
V gene: TRBV19
J gene: TRBJ1-5

CDR3 DNA: TGTGCCAGCAGCGTAGTTCCGGTAGCGGGGCTGAGGGACACAGATACGCAGTATTTT
CDR3 protein: CASSVVPVAGLRDTDTQYF
clone size: .
D gene: TRBD2
V gene: TRBV9
J gene: TRBJ2-3

CDR3 DNA: TGTGCCTGGACTGACAGGGGGCGAAATACGCAGTATTTT
CDR3 protein: CAWTDRGRNTQYF
clone size: few
D gene: TRBD1
V gene: TRBV30
J gene: TRBJ2-3

CDR3 DNA: TGTGCCAGCAGTTTGGCGGGGGGCGGCGAAAAACTGTTTTTT
CDR3 protein: CASSLAGGGEKLFF
clone size: few
D gene: .
V gene: TRBV27
J gene: TRBJ1-4

CDR3 DNA: TGTGCCATCAGTGAAGGGTCCGAGCAGTACTTC
CDR3 protein: CAISEGSEQYF
clone size: .
D gene: .
V gene: TRBV10-3
J gene: TRBJ2-7

CDR3 DNA: TGTGCCAGCAGCTTGGAAAATCGCCCCAATGAGCAGTTCTTC
CDR3 protein: CASSLENRPNEQFF
clone size: few
D gene: .
V gene: TRBV5-4
J gene: TRBJ2-1

CDR3 DNA: TGTGCCACCAGCGGGGGCCCGACAGGAAACACTGAAGCTTTCTTT
CDR3 protein: CATSGGPTGNTEAFF
clone size: .
D gene: .
V gene: TRBV15
J gene: TRBJ1-1

CDR3 DNA: TGTGCCAGCAGCGATCTACGGGGAGATAATTCACCCCTCCACTTT
CDR3 protein: CASSDLRGDNSPLHF
clone size: .
D gene: .
V gene: TRBV9
J gene: TRBJ1-6

CDR3 DNA: TGTGCCAGCAGCACGGCGGGACAGGGGGCGCAGTATTTT
CDR3 protein: CASSTAGQGAQYF
clone size: few
D gene: TRBD1
V gene: TRBV6-5
J gene: TRBJ2-3

CDR3 DNA: TGTGCCAGCAGTTTACCAGGGAAGGGCACTGAAGCTTTCTTT
CDR3 protein: CASSLPGKGTEAFF
clone size: .
D gene: .
V gene: TRBV28
J gene: TRBJ1-1

CDR3 DNA: TGCGCCAGCAGCCACCTTGGGGGGAAGCTGCTAGGCACAGATACGCAGTATTTT
CDR3 protein: CASSHLGGKLLGTDTQYF
clone size: few
D gene: .
V gene: TRBV4-1
J gene: TRBJ2-3

CDR3 DNA: TGCGCCAGCAGTTTGGTCCCGGGACACACCTACAATGAGCAGTTCTTC
CDR3 protein: CASSLVPGHTYNEQFF
clone size: .
D gene: .
V gene: TRBV5-1
J gene: TRBJ2-1

CDR3 DNA: TGTGCCAGCAGCCGACTGGGAACGAGCCTATATGGCTACACCTTC
CDR3 protein: CASSRLGTSLYGYTF
clone size: .
D gene: .
V gene: TRBV7-6
J gene: TRBJ1-2

CDR3 DNA: TGTGCCAGCAGCGGAGCGGGGTCCTACGAGCAGTACTTC
CDR3 protein: CASSGAGSYEQYF
clone size: few
D gene: TRBD2
V gene: TRBV7-9
J gene: TRBJ2-7

CDR3 DNA: TGTGCCAGTAGTATAGATGGGAGCGGGACGTTCTACAATGAGCAGTTCTTC
CDR3 protein: CASSIDGSGTFYNEQFF
clone size: few
D gene: TRBD2
V gene: TRBV19
J gene: TRBJ2-1

CDR3 DNA: TGTGCCAGCGCAGGGCAAGGGAATCAGCCCCAGCATTTT
CDR3 protein: CASAGQGNQPQHF
clone size: .
D gene: .
V gene: TRBV6-1
J gene: TRBJ1-5

CDR3 DNA: TGTGCCAGCAGCTTAATTGCTAGCGGGAGTTTTGGAGATACGCAGTATTTT
CDR3 protein: CASSLIASGSFGDTQYF
clone size: .
D gene: TRBD2
V gene: TRBV7-2
J gene: TRBJ2-3

CDR3 DNA: TGTGCCAGCAGGAACCTGGCTAGCGGGAGGGCGGGCACAGATACGCAGTATTTT
CDR3 protein: CASRNLASGRAGTDTQYF
clone size: .
D gene: TRBD2
V gene: TRBV2
J gene: TRBJ2-3

CDR3 DNA: TGTGCCAGCAGCTTCGGTGTTGTAGTGTCCCCAGATACGCAGTATTTT
CDR3 protein: CASSFGVVVSPDTQYF
clone size: few
D gene: .
V gene: TRBV7-9
J gene: TRBJ2-3

CDR3 DNA: TGTGCCAGCAGTTCTAGCTTTTCAACCGATACGCAGTATTTT
CDR3 protein: CASSSSFSTDTQYF
clone size: .
D gene: .
V gene: TRBV25-1
J gene: TRBJ2-3

CDR3 DNA: TGTGCCAGCAGTTGGAGGGGGTCCCAAGAGACCCAGTACTTC
CDR3 protein: CASSWRGSQETQYF
clone size: .
D gene: .
V gene: TRBV7-8
J gene: TRBJ2-5

CDR3 DNA: TGCGCCAGCAGCTTGTCTAGTTGGGGGAACACTGAAGCTTTCTTT
CDR3 protein: CASSLSSWGNTEAFF
clone size: few
D gene: .
V gene: TRBV5-1
J gene: TRBJ1-1

CDR3 DNA: TGTGCCAGCAGTGTACAGACAGAAGCTTTCTTT
CDR3 protein: CASSVQTEAFF
clone size: .
D gene: .
V gene: TRBV2
J gene: TRBJ1-1

CDR3 DNA: TGCGCCAGCAGCCCGGGACTAGCGGGAATAGCCAAAAACATTCAGTACTTC
CDR3 protein: CASSPGLAGIAKNIQYF
clone size: few
D gene: TRBD2
V gene: TRBV5-1
J gene: TRBJ2-4

CDR3 DNA: TGTGCCAGCAGCTCCGCGGGGGTCCCCTACAATGAGCAGTTCTTC
CDR3 protein: CASSSAGVPYNEQFF
clone size: few
D gene: TRBD2
V gene: TRBV7-2
J gene: TRBJ2-1

CDR3 DNA: TGTGCCAGCAGCCACACCCCTGGTGAGCAGTTCTTC
CDR3 protein: CASSHTPGEQFF
clone size: few
D gene: .
V gene: TRBV7-2
J gene: TRBJ2-1

CDR3 DNA: TGTGCCAGCAGTTACTCTCCTCGGGGAACTGGGGGCGAGCAGTACTTC
CDR3 protein: CASSYSPRGTGGEQYF
clone size: few
D gene: .
V gene: TRBV6-6
J gene: TRBJ2-7

CDR3 DNA: TGTGCCAGCAGTGTGAATCAGCCCCAGCATTTT
CDR3 protein: CASSVNQPQHF
clone size: few
D gene: .
V gene: TRBV2
J gene: TRBJ1-5

CDR3 DNA: TGCAGCGTTGAAGAGCCTCCGGGGGGGGATACGCAGTATTTT
CDR3 protein: CSVEEPPGGDTQYF
clone size: .
D gene: TRBD2
V gene: TRBV29-1
J gene: TRBJ2-3

CDR3 DNA: TGTGCCAGCAGCTTGGATCCGACGACTACGGGCGAAAAACTGTTTTTT
CDR3 protein: CASSLDPTTTGEKLFF
clone size: few
D gene: .
V gene: TRBV5-4
J gene: TRBJ1-4

CDR3 DNA: TGCGCCAGCAGCTCATGGGCTCCGCTCTTC
CDR3 protein: CASSSWAPLF
clone size: few
D gene: .
V gene: TRBV5-1
J gene: TRBJ2-4

CDR3 DNA: TGCAGCGTTGGCCCGGACTCGAACACTGAAGCTTTCTTT
CDR3 protein: CSVGPDSNTEAFF
clone size: .
D gene: .
V gene: TRBV29-1
J gene: TRBJ1-1

CDR3 DNA: TGTGCCAGCAGCCTCAGGGCAGGGGAAGGCGGGGAGCTGTTTTTT
CDR3 protein: CASSLRAGEGGELFF
clone size: few
D gene: .
V gene: TRBV7-2
J gene: TRBJ2-2

CDR3 DNA: TGTGCCAGCACCGAGGGGACACGCACTGAAGCTTTCTTT
CDR3 protein: CASTEGTRTEAFF
clone size: .
D gene: .
V gene: TRBV6-5
J gene: TRBJ1-1

CDR3 DNA: TGCGCCAGCAGCCAAGATCTCAACAGGGCTGACTATGGCTACACCTTC
CDR3 protein: CASSQDLNRADYGYTF
clone size: .
D gene: .
V gene: TRBV4-3
J gene: TRBJ1-2